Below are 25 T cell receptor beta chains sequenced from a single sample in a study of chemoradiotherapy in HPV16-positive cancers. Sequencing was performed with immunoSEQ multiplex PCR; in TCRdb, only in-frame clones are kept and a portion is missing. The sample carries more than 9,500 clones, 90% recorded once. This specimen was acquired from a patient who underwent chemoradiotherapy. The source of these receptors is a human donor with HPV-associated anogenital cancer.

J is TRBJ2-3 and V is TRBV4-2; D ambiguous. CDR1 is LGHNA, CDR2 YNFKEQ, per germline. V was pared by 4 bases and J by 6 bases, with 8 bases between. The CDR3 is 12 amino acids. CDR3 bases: TGTGCCAGCAGCCCGAGACTCGATACGCAGTATTTT. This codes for CASSPRLDTQYF.

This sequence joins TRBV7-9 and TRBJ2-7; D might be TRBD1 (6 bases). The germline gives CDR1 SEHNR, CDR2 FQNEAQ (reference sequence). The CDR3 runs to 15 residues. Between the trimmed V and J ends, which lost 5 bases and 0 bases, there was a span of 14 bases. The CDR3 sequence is CASSQTTGNSYEQYF. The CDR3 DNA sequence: TGTGCCAGCAGCCAAACGACAGGCAACTCCTACGAGCAGTACTTC. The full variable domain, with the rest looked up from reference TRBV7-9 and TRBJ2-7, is DTGVSQNPRHKITKRGQNVTFRCDPISEHNRLYWYRQTLGQGPEFLTYFQNEAQLEKSRLLSDRFSAERPKGSFSTLEIQRTEQGDSAMYLCASSQTTGNSYEQYFGPGTRLTVT.

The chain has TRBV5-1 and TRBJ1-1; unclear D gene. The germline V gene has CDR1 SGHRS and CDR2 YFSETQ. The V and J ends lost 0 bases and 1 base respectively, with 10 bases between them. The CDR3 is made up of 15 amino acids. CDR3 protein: CASSLGSSGNTEAFF. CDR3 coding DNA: TGCGCCAGCAGCTTGGGGTCTTCGGGGAACACTGAAGCTTTCTTT.

The CDR3 protein is CASSRDSTYEQYF. DNA of the CDR3: TGCGCCAGCAGCCGGGACTCCACCTACGAGCAGTACTTC. The chain links TRBV5-1 to TRBJ2-7; weak D call: TRBD2 (6 bases). From germline, CDR1 is SGHRS and CDR2 YFSETQ. The V and J ends lost 4 bases and 2 bases respectively, with 10 bases between them. The CDR3 runs to 13 residues. Together with reference TRBV5-1 and TRBJ2-7, the CDR3 gives the full variable domain: KAGVTQTPRYLIKTRGQQVTLSCSPISGHRSVSWYQQTPGQGLQFLFEYFSETQRNKGNFPGRFSGRQFSNSRSEMNVSTLELGDSALYLCASSRDSTYEQYFGPGTRLTVT.

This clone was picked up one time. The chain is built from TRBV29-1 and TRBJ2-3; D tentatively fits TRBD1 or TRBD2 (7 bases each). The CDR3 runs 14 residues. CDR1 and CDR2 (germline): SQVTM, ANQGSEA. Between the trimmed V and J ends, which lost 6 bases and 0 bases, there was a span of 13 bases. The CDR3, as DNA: TGCAGCGTACCAGGGGGGGGAAGCACAGATACGCAGTATTTT. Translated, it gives CSVPGGGSTDTQYF.

CDR3 nucleotide sequence: TGTGCCAGCAGTTTACCGGTCTACGAGCAGTACTTC. Its translation: CASSLPVYEQYF. The rearrangement uses TRBV28 and TRBJ2-7; D remains ambiguous. Germline CDR1 MDHEN, CDR2 SYDVKM. CDR3 length equals 12 residues. Trimming shortened V by 2 bases and J by 3 bases, and 5 bases separated the two germline ends. The whole variable domain, filled in from reference TRBV28 and TRBJ2-7, reads DVKVTQSSRYLVKRTGEKVFLECVQDMDHENMFWYRQDPGLGLRLIYFSYDVKMKEKGDIPEGYSVSREKKERFSLILESASTNQTSMYLCASSLPVYEQYFGPGTRLTVT.

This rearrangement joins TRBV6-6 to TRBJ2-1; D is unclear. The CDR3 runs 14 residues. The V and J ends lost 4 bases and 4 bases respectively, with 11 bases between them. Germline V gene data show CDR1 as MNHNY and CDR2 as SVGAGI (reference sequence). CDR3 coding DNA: TGTGCCAGCAGTTCCGGGCCGTTTTACAATGAGCAGTTCTTC. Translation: CASSSGPFYNEQFF.

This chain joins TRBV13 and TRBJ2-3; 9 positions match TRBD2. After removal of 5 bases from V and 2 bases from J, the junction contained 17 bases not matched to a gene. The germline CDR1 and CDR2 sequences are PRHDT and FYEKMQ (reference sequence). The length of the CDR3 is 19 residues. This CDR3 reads CASSRRIREREEDTDTQYF. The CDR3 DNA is TGTGCCAGCAGCCGCCGTATCCGAGAGCGGGAGGAGGACACAGATACGCAGTATTTT.

CDR3 DNA: TGTGCCAGCAGCTTCCAGACAGGGTTTTTCTATGGCTACACCTTC. This translates into CASSFQTGFFYGYTF. The J gene is TRBJ1-2, the V gene TRBV5-5; 7 bases fit TRBD1. The CDR3 is 15 residues long. The germline gives CDR1 SGHKS, CDR2 YYEKEE (reference sequence). With V trimmed by 2 bases and J by 4 bases, 8 bases remained unmatched.

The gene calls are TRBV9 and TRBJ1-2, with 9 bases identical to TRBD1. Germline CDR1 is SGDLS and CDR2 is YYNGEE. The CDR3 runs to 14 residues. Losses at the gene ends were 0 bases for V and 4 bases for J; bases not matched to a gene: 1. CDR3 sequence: CASSVGGQGYGYTF. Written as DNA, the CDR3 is TGTGCCAGCAGCGTAGGGGGACAGGGCTATGGCTACACCTTC.

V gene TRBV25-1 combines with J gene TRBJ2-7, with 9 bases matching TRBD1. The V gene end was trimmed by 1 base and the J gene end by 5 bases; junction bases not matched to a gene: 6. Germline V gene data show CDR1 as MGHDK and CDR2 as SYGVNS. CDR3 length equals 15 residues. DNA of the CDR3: TGTGCCAGCAGTGAATTTGGGACAGGGACCAACGAGCAGTACTTC. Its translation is CASSEFGTGTNEQYF.

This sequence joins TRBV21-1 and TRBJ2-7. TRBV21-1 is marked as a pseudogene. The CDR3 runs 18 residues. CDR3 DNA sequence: TGTGCCAGCAGCAAAAAAGCCCTTAGGCAGACCCTCTCCTACGAGCAGTACTTC. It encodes CASSKKALRQTLSYEQYF.

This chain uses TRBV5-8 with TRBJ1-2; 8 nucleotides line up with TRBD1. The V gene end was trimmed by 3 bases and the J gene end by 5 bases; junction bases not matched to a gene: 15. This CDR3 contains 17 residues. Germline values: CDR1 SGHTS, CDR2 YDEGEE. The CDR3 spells CASSSMGGQGGGYGYTF. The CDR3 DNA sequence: TGTGCCAGCAGCTCAATGGGAGGACAGGGAGGAGGATATGGCTACACCTTC. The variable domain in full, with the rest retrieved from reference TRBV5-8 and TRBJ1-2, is EAGVTQSPTHLIKTRGQQATLRCSPISGHTSVYWYQQALGLGLQFLLWYDEGEERNRGNFPPRFSGRQFPNYSSELNVNALELEDSALYLCASSSMGGQGGGYGYTFGSGTRLTVV.

CDR3 amino acids: CASSPGLPEQYF. The CDR3 DNA reads TGTGCCAGCAGCCCCGGACTCCCCGAGCAGTACTTC. The chain employs TRBV6-1 and TRBJ2-7; maybe TRBD2 (5 bases). V was cut by 6 bases and J by 6 bases, with 12 bases left in between. CDR1 MNHNS and CDR2 SASEGT come from the germline V gene. This CDR3 has 12 amino acids.

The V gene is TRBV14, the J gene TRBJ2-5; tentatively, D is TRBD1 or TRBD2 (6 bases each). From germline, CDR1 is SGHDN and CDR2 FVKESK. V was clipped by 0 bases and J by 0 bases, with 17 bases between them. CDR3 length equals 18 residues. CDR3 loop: CASSQDSFWGAYQETQYF. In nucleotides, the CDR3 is TGTGCCAGCAGCCAAGATTCCTTTTGGGGGGCCTACCAAGAGACCCAGTACTTC. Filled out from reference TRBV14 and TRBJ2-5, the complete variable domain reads EAGVTQFPSHSVIEKGQTVTLRCDPISGHDNLYWYRRVMGKEIKFLLHFVKESKQDESGMPNNRFLAERTGGTYSTLKVQPAELEDSGVYFCASSQDSFWGAYQETQYFGPGTRLLVL.

This chain's CDR3 is CAISDRLAGGPLYF. The DNA for the CDR3 is TGTGCCATCAGTGATCGGCTAGCGGGAGGGCCTCTGTACTTC. The V and J genes are TRBV10-3 and TRBJ2-7; 12 positions match TRBD2. V was pared by 3 bases and J by 12 bases, with 9 bases of the junction left unmatched. The germline V gene encodes CDR1 ENHRY and CDR2 SYGVKD. This CDR3 contains 14 residues.

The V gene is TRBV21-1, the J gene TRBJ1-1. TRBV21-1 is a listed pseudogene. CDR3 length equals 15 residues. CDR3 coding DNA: TGTGCCAGCAGCACGACGACCAAACGCGGAACTGAAGCTTTCTTT. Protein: CASSTTTKRGTEAFF.

The CDR3 spells CASSQATFDEQFF. CDR3 coding DNA: TGTGCCAGCAGCCAAGCAACCTTCGATGAGCAGTTCTTC. The J gene is TRBJ2-1, the V gene TRBV14; D gene ambiguous. The CDR3 is 13 amino acids. Germline values: CDR1 SGHDN, CDR2 FVKESK. The V and J ends lost 1 base and 8 bases respectively, with 9 bases between them.

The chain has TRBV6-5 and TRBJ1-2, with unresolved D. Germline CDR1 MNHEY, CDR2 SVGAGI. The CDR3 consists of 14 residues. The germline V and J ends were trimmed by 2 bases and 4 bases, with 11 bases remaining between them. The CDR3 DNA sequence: TGTGCCAGCAGTTACCGCCAGAGCACCTATGGCTACACCTTC. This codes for CASSYRQSTYGYTF.

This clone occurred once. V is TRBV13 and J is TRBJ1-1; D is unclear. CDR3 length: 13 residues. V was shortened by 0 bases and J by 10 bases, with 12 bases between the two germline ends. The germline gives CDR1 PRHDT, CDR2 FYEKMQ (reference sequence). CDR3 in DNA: TGTGCCAGCAGCTTAGGGCTGGGATCCGGAGCTTTCTTT. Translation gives CASSLGLGSGAFF.

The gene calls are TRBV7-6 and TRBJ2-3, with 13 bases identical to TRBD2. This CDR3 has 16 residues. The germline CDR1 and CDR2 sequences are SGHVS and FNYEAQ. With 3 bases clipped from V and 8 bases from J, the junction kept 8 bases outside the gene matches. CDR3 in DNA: TGTGCCAGCAGCTTCGGACTAGCGGGAGCGGCGGGTACGCAGTATTTT. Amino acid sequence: CASSFGLAGAAGTQYF. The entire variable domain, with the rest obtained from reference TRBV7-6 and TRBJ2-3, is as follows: GAGVSQSPRYKVTKRGQDVALRCDPISGHVSLYWYRQALGQGPEFLTYFNYEAQQDKSGLPNDRFSAERPEGSISTLTIQRTEQRDSAMYRCASSFGLAGAAGTQYFGPGTRLTVL.

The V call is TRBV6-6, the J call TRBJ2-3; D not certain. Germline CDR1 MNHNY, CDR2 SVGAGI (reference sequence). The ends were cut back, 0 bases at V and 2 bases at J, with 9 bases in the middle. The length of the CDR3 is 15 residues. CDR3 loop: CASSYSGSLTDTQYF. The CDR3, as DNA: TGTGCCAGCAGTTACTCAGGGTCCCTCACAGATACGCAGTATTTT.

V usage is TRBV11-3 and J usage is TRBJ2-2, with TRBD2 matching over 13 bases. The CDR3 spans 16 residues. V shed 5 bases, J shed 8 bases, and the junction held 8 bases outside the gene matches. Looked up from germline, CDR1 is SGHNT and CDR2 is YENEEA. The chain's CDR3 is CASSETRTSGRGELFF. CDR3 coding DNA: TGTGCCAGCAGCGAAACCCGGACTAGCGGGAGAGGGGAGCTGTTTTTT.

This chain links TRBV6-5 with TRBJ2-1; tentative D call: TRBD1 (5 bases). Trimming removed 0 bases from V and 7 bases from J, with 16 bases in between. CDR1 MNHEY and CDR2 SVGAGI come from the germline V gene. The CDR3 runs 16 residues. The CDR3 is CASSYSRQGPVNEQFF. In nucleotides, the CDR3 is TGTGCCAGCAGTTACTCGAGGCAGGGTCCGGTGAATGAGCAGTTCTTC.

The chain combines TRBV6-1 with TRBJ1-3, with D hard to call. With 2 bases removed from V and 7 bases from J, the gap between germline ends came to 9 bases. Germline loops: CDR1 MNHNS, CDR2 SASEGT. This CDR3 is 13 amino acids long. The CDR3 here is CASSERFQNTIYF. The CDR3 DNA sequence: TGTGCCAGCAGTGAACGTTTTCAGAACACCATATATTTT.